This T cell receptor beta chain appears in the sequencing data of a study of blood T cell repertoires in COVID-19. This CDR3 has 14 amino acids. Germline CDR1 is LNHDA and CDR2 is SQIVND (reference sequence). V lost 3 bases and J lost 2; bases outside the gene matches: 1. Clinical history reported by participants formed the basis on which cohorts were assigned. TCRdb's table, derived via immunoSEQ multiplex PCR, lists solely in-frame clones and lacks some. The data contain some 130,000 clones, around 73% of them singletons. J is TRBJ1-3 and V is TRBV19; TRBD1 matches 7 bases. The sequenced material came from PBMCs or T cells enriched from blood (not recorded which). The source is a woman in her forties or fifties who had recovered from COVID-19. The CDR3 DNA follows: TGTGCCAGTAGTATCGGGACAGCTGGAAACACCATATATTTT. It yields the protein CASSIGTAGNTIYF.